Each of the 29 T cell receptor beta chains below was sequenced from the same sample in a study of cytomegalovirus exposure and HLA in healthy donors. The PCR was carried out with 60 Vbeta primers and 13 Jbeta primers. The protocol was immunoSEQ multiplex PCR, while the TCRdb copy is restricted to in-frame clones and leaves out a portion. Among about 120,000 clones listed, 15% were seen once. Sequenced sample: PBMCs. These TCRs come from a woman in her late teens or twenties in good health and CMV-seronegative.

This chain connects TRBV28 to TRBJ1-2; D remains unclear. Germline V gene lookup returns CDR1 MDHEN and CDR2 SYDVKM. Trimming took 5 bases from V and 1 from J, leaving 14 bases between them. This CDR3 comprises 15 residues. This CDR3 reads CASSEPYRINYGYTF. The CDR3 region has the DNA TGTGCCAGCAGTGAGCCGTACCGCATTAACTATGGCTACACCTTC.

This clone showed up just a few times. The chain couples TRBV5-1 to TRBJ1-1; possible D gene TRBD1, 5 bases. CDR1 and CDR2 (germline): SGHRS, YFSETQ. With 4 bases removed from V and 1 base from J, the gap between germline ends came to 8 bases. This CDR3 has 13 residues. In DNA, the CDR3 is TGCGCCAGCAGCCCGGGGGGGAACACTGAAGCTTTCTTT. Protein product: CASSPGGNTEAFF.

This clone showed up just a few times. The genes are TRBV4-1 and TRBJ1-1; no reliable D call. The CDR3 covers 17 residues. Per the germline V gene, CDR1 is MGHRA and CDR2 is YSYEKL. V lost 1 base and J lost 1, with 16 bases in between. CDR3 coding DNA: TGCGCCAGCAGCCAAGCCTCCCTTATTTATCGGAACACTGAAGCTTTCTTT. Translation: CASSQASLIYRNTEAFF.

This clone has just a few counts. J is TRBJ1-5 and V is TRBV18; 7 nucleotides match TRBD1. CDR3 length: 15 amino acids. J gave up 6 bases and V 4 bases, and 9 bases lay outside the gene matches. Germline CDR1 is KGHSH and CDR2 is LQKENI. The chain's CDR3 is CASSRARTGGQPQHF. CDR3 sequence (DNA): TGTGCCAGCTCACGGGCCCGGACAGGCGGTCAGCCCCAGCATTTT.

The rearrangement uses TRBV28 and TRBJ2-1; D is unresolved. Trimming pared 7 bases from V and 8 bases from J, leaving 18 bases between. CDR1 and CDR2 (germline): MDHEN, SYDVKM. The CDR3 extends over 14 amino acids. In DNA, the CDR3 is TGTGCCAGCATGGTAGGCCCAGGAAAGGATGAGCAGTTCTTC. This sequence encodes CASMVGPGKDEQFF. The complete variable domain, with remaining parts taken from reference TRBV28 and TRBJ2-1, reads DVKVTQSSRYLVKRTGEKVFLECVQDMDHENMFWYRQDPGLGLRLIYFSYDVKMKEKGDIPEGYSVSREKKERFSLILESASTNQTSMYLCASMVGPGKDEQFFGPGTRLTVL.

There are a few counts of this clone. Here the CDR3 DNA reads TGCACCAGCAGCCCTGGGACTAGCGGGAACGAGCAGTACTTC. This sequence encodes CTSSPGTSGNEQYF. The gene calls are TRBV1 and TRBJ2-7; the DNA was not used to check the table's D call, TRBD2. TRBV1 is an annotated pseudogene. This CDR3 is 14 amino acids long.

The CDR3 here is CASRPGTSGRDEQFF. CDR3 in DNA: TGTGCCTCCCGGCCTGGGACTAGCGGGAGGGATGAGCAGTTCTTC. The J gene is TRBJ2-1, the V gene TRBV30; 16 positions match TRBD2. Per germline, CDR1 GTSNPN and CDR2 SVGIG (reference sequence). Trimming at V came to 7 bases and at J to 8 bases, leaving 8 bases not matched to a gene. CDR3 length: 15 amino acids. The full variable domain, completed using reference TRBV30 and TRBJ2-1, is SQTIHQWPATLVQPVGSPLSLECTVEGTSNPNLYWYRQAAGRGLQLLFYSVGIGQISSEVPQNLSASRPQDRQFILSSKKLLLSDSGFYLCASRPGTSGRDEQFFGPGTRLTVL.

This chain connects TRBV6-5 to TRBJ2-7; 10 bases fit TRBD2. CDR1 MNHEY and CDR2 SVGAGI come from the germline V gene. J gave up 7 bases and V 0 bases, and 9 bases lay outside the gene matches. The CDR3 contains 16 residues. The CDR3 sequence is CASSYSNPAGGFEQYF. The DNA for the CDR3 is TGTGCCAGCAGTTACTCGAATCCAGCGGGAGGGTTTGAGCAGTACTTC.

V gene TRBV25-1 combines with J gene TRBJ1-3; 9 bases agree with TRBD1. There are 17 residues in the CDR3. Trimming took 0 bases from V and 4 from J; bases not matched to a gene: 7. Germline loops: CDR1 MGHDK, CDR2 SYGVNS. Here the CDR3 DNA reads TGTGCCAGCAGTGAATATATGGGACAGGGTACAGGAAACACCATATATTTT. Translating it yields CASSEYMGQGTGNTIYF.

This clone has only one observation. This chain uses TRBV11-2 with TRBJ1-2, with TRBD1 identical over 11 bases. The V segment lost 7 bases and the J segment 4 bases; nucleotides outside the gene matches: 2. This CDR3 region has 13 residues. Germline assignment: CDR1 SGHAT and CDR2 FQNNGV. CDR3 region: CASTGQGVYGYTF. The CDR3 DNA follows: TGTGCCAGCACGGGACAGGGGGTCTATGGCTACACCTTC.

The chain joins TRBV4-3 to TRBJ2-7, with 9 bases fitting TRBD1. This CDR3 comprises 18 residues. Per germline, CDR1 LGHNA and CDR2 YSLEER. V gave up 4 bases and J gave up 7 bases; unmatched junction bases: 20. The DNA of the CDR3 is TGCGCCAGCAGCCGCCCTGGTCTCTATACAGGGGGCGCGGGGGAGCAGTACTTC. Translated, it gives CASSRPGLYTGGAGEQYF.

A few counts support this clone. This rearrangement joins TRBV5-8 to TRBJ2-7; D might be TRBD1 (6 bases). The germline CDR1 and CDR2 sequences are SGHTS and YDEGEE. With 4 bases removed from V and 7 bases from J, the gap between germline ends came to 21 bases. The CDR3 covers 15 residues. Written as DNA, the CDR3 is TGTGCCAGCAGCCCAGGACAGATCTTATTACGGGAGCAGTACTTC. Its translation: CASSPGQILLREQYF.

This chain links TRBV9 with TRBJ1-2; 7 nucleotides align to TRBD1. The ends lost 0 bases at V and 7 bases at J; junction bases unmatched: 3. The germline CDR1 and CDR2 sequences are SGDLS and YYNGEE. CDR3 length: 13 residues. The chain's CDR3 is CASSVGRGPGYTF. CDR3 nucleotides: TGTGCCAGCAGCGTAGGGAGGGGGCCTGGCTACACCTTC.

This clone was found a few times. The chain joins TRBV6-7 to TRBJ1-1, with 7 nucleotides matching TRBD1. TRBV6-7 is identified as an open reading frame with a role that is uncertain. Trimming took 8 bases from V and 0 from J; bases not matched to a gene: 9. This CDR3 is built from 15 residues. The CDR3 reads CASPGTAHLNTEAFF. The CDR3 coding sequence is TGTGCCAGCCCCGGGACAGCCCACCTGAACACTGAAGCTTTCTTT.

The chain joins TRBV10-1 to TRBJ2-3; 9 positions match TRBD2. CDR1 is WNHNN and CDR2 is SYGVQD in the germline V gene (reference sequence). CDR3 length: 15 residues. The ends lost 4 bases at V and 5 bases at J; junction bases unmatched: 7. The CDR3 protein is CASSGPAGGEDTQYF. The CDR3 DNA reads TGCGCCAGCAGTGGACCAGCGGGGGGTGAAGATACGCAGTATTTT.

This clone was detected a few times. The V gene is TRBV29-1, the J gene TRBJ2-5; possibly TRBD2 for D (6 bases). V was pared by 7 bases and J by 4 bases, with 16 bases between. CDR3 size: 13 residues. Germline V gene data show CDR1 as SQVTM and CDR2 as ANQGSEA. The CDR3 sequence: CSGTRGSVETQYF. In DNA, the CDR3 is TGCAGCGGTACTCGGGGGAGCGTAGAGACCCAGTACTTC.

The V gene is TRBV6-1, the J gene TRBJ2-2, with TRBD2 matching over 10 bases. The trim removed 8 bases at V and 7 bases at J, leaving 1 base unmatched. Germline values: CDR1 MNHNS, CDR2 SASEGT. The CDR3 covers 12 residues. CDR3 in amino acids: CASPSGGGELFF. The CDR3, as DNA: TGTGCCAGCCCTAGCGGGGGCGGGGAGCTGTTTTTT.

This clone was counted only a few times. CDR3 protein: CASSHPVSDTQYF. The CDR3 DNA reads as TGCGCCAGCAGCCATCCCGTATCAGATACGCAGTATTTT. The V and J genes are TRBV4-1 and TRBJ2-3; D remains ambiguous. V dropped 3 bases and J dropped 4 bases, with 8 bases sitting between them. Germline V gene data show CDR1 as MGHRA and CDR2 as YSYEKL. The CDR3 covers 13 residues.

This sequence joins TRBV20-1 and TRBJ2-7, with D unclear. Trimming removed 5 bases from V and 6 bases from J, with 11 bases in between. Germline V lookup: CDR1 DFQATT, CDR2 SNEGSKA (reference sequence). The CDR3 has 11 amino acids. The CDR3 bases are TGCAGTGCTGTCCCCGTTTCCGAGCAGTACTTC. It yields the protein CSAVPVSEQYF.

This clone was counted only a few times. This chain joins TRBV13 and TRBJ1-3, with no clear D. The CDR3 has 15 residues. CDR1 is PRHDT, CDR2 FYEKMQ, per germline (reference sequence). The V end lost 1 base, the J end lost 0 bases, and 7 bases lay between the germline ends. The CDR3 sequence is CASSLVAASGNTIYF. CDR3 coding DNA: TGTGCCAGCAGCTTAGTGGCTGCCTCTGGAAACACCATATATTTT.

This clone was recorded once. The genes are TRBV7-9 and TRBJ2-7, with 10 nucleotides matching TRBD2. Germline lookup yields CDR1 SEHNR and CDR2 FQNEAQ (reference sequence). Losses at the gene ends were 5 bases for V and 1 base for J; bases not matched to a gene: 5. The CDR3 length is 15 residues. CDR3: CASSPLAGLSYEQYF. The CDR3 region has the DNA TGTGCCAGCAGCCCACTAGCGGGGCTTTCCTACGAGCAGTACTTC.

This clone was detected only a few times. The V gene is TRBV5-1, the J gene TRBJ2-1; 7 nucleotides match TRBD1. The CDR3 is 15 amino acids. Unmatched junction bases numbered 4, after V lost 4 bases and J lost 0 bases. Germline CDR1 and CDR2: SGHRS and YFSETQ. This CDR3 is CASSVTGSSYNEQFF. The CDR3 DNA follows: TGCGCCAGCAGCGTGACAGGGAGCTCCTACAATGAGCAGTTCTTC.

The chain carries TRBV6-6 and TRBJ1-1; TRBD1 matches 9 bases. The CDR3 runs to 15 residues. Germline CDR1 reads MNHNY; CDR2 reads SVGAGI (reference sequence). The J segment lost 1 base and the V segment lost 7 bases, leaving 7 bases of the junction unmatched. The CDR3 reads CASTTPGQGNTEAFF. CDR3 nucleotides: TGTGCCAGCACTACCCCGGGACAGGGGAACACTGAAGCTTTCTTT.

This clone has only a few counts. CDR3: CASSQASSSGGFDNEQFF. DNA of the CDR3: TGTGCCAGCAGCCAAGCCTCATCTAGCGGGGGGTTCGACAATGAGCAGTTCTTC. The chain carries TRBV4-2 and TRBJ2-1, with TRBD2 matching over 11 bases. V trimming: 1 base; J trimming: 5 bases; junction bases outside the gene matches: 10. This CDR3 region has 18 residues. Per the germline V gene, CDR1 is LGHNA and CDR2 is YNFKEQ.

The chain has TRBV5-1 and TRBJ2-5; 9 positions match TRBD2. Germline trimming cut 0 bases from V and 7 bases from J; bases unmatched to any gene: 10. Germline-derived CDR1 and CDR2 are SGHRS and YFSETQ. CDR3 length: 16 amino acids. The CDR3 is CASSLEGTSTTGTQYF. As DNA, the CDR3 is TGCGCCAGCAGCTTGGAGGGGACTAGCACGACGGGGACCCAGTACTTC.

There are many counts of this clone. The chain combines TRBV4-2 with TRBJ1-3; D is unclear. V lost 0 bases and J 0 bases, leaving 9 bases between the germline ends. This CDR3 is 16 amino acids long. The germline CDR1 and CDR2 sequences are LGHNA and YNFKEQ. CDR3 protein: CASSQDGPDSGNTIYF. As DNA, the CDR3 is TGTGCCAGCAGCCAAGATGGGCCAGACTCTGGAAACACCATATATTTT.

This clone was picked up a small number of times. This sequence joins TRBV2 and TRBJ1-6; 7 bases are a match to TRBD1. The CDR3 length is 16 residues. Germline trimming cut 0 bases from V and 4 bases from J; bases unmatched to any gene: 3. Germline-derived CDR1 and CDR2 are SNHLY and FYNNEI. The CDR3 DNA reads TGTGCCAGCAGTGAAGCGCAGGGACAGTATAATTCACCCCTCCACTTT. It is translated as CASSEAQGQYNSPLHF.

The CDR3 spells CASSFPPRGSAEAFF. The CDR3 DNA sequence: TGTGCCAGCAGCTTCCCCCCCCGGGGTAGTGCTGAAGCTTTCTTT. The V and J genes are TRBV7-8 and TRBJ1-1; D gene unclear. Trimming took off 3 bases at V and 6 bases at J, with 17 bases between the two ends. Germline-derived CDR1 and CDR2 are SGHVS and FQNEAQ. The CDR3 covers 15 residues.

By its share, this clone is medium-sized. The genes are TRBV28 and TRBJ1-2; TRBD1 matches 8 bases. CDR1 is MDHEN, CDR2 SYDVKM, per germline. CDR3 length: 15 amino acids. V lost 6 bases and J lost 0; bases outside the gene matches: 6. In nucleotides, the CDR3 is TGTGCCAGCAGCCCCGACAGGGGATCTAACTATGGCTACACCTTC. Residues: CASSPDRGSNYGYTF.